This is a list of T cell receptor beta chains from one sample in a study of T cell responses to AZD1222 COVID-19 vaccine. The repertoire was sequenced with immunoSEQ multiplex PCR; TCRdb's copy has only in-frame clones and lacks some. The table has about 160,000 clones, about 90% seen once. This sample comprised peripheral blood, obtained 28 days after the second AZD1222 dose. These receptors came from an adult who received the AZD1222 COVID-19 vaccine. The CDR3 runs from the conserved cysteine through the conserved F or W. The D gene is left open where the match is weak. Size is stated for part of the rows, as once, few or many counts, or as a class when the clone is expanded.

CASSSGSGGAGQETQYF	TGCGCCAGCAGTTCGGGGAGCGGGGGGGCCGGGCAAGAGACCCAGTACTTC	TRBV5-1	TRBJ2-5	TRBD2	-
CASRLLRGAPYEQYF	TGTGCCAGCAGACTCCTCAGGGGGGCCCCCTACGAGCAGTACTTC	TRBV27	TRBJ2-7	-	-
CASSFWGNGQPQHF	TGTGCCAGTAGTTTCTGGGGGAATGGTCAGCCCCAGCATTTT	TRBV19	TRBJ1-5	-	-
CASSELGLGEQFF	TGTGCCAGCAGTGAACTGGGGTTGGGGGAGCAGTTCTTC	TRBV2	TRBJ2-1	-	-
CASSQVPPFYGYTF	TGTGCCAGCAGCCAAGTCCCCCCGTTCTATGGCTACACCTTC	TRBV3-1/TRBV3-2	TRBJ1-2	-	-
CAISELSTGELFF	TGTGCCATCAGTGAGTTGTCTACCGGGGAGCTGTTTTTT	TRBV10-3	TRBJ2-2	-	-
CASSPSGHTNTEAFF	TGTGCCAGCAGCCCGAGTGGTCATACGAACACTGAAGCTTTCTTT	TRBV3-1/TRBV3-2	TRBJ1-1	-	-
CASSLNFPPGEETQYF	TGCGCCAGCAGCTTGAATTTTCCCCCTGGAGAAGAGACCCAGTACTTC	TRBV5-1	TRBJ2-5	-	once
CASEGLNSYEQYF	TGTGCCAGTGAGGGACTTAACTCCTACGAGCAGTACTTC	TRBV6-5	TRBJ2-7	-	-
CASSAGGAVETQYF	TGTGCCAGCAGTGCCGGGGGGGCCGTGGAGACCCAGTACTTC	TRBV5-4	TRBJ2-5	TRBD2	once
CASSQDPLLAGGSETQYF	TGTGCCAGCAGCCAAGATCCCCTACTAGCGGGGGGAAGCGAGACCCAGTACTTC	TRBV3-1/TRBV3-2	TRBJ2-5	TRBD2	once
CASTLAGTSSTEQYF	TGTGCCAGCACCCTGGCTGGGACTAGCTCAACCGAGCAGTACTTC	TRBV5-6	TRBJ2-7	TRBD2	-
CASSFETDTEAFF	TGTGCCAGCAGCTTTGAAACAGACACTGAAGCTTTCTTT	TRBV11-2	TRBJ1-1	-	-
CASSLGTSGYNEQFF	TGTGCCAGCAGCTTAGGGACTAGCGGGTACAATGAGCAGTTCTTC	TRBV7-3	TRBJ2-1	TRBD2	few
CASSLGAGQGSEKLFF	TGTGCCAGCAGTTTAGGGGCGGGACAGGGCAGTGAAAAACTGTTTTTT	TRBV27	TRBJ1-4	TRBD1	-
CSVWGSEGYTF	TGCAGCGTTTGGGGCTCTGAAGGCTACACCTTC	TRBV29-1	TRBJ1-2	-	-
CSVARGEGTEAFF	TGCAGCGTTGCGAGGGGCGAGGGCACTGAAGCTTTCTTT	TRBV29-1	TRBJ1-1	-	-
CASLPIGDTEAFF	TGTGCCAGCCTACCTATAGGGGACACTGAAGCTTTCTTT	TRBV12-3/TRBV12-4	TRBJ1-1	-	-
CASSAGKNSPLHF	TGTGCCAGCAGTGCGGGGAAAAATTCACCCCTCCACTTT	TRBV2	TRBJ1-6	-	-